This T cell receptor (beta chain) was found in a study of cytomegalovirus exposure and HLA in healthy donors. The CDR3 has 15 amino acids. The germline gives CDR1 SGHAT, CDR2 FQNNGV. Vbeta (60) and Jbeta (13) primers were used in the PCR. Assay: immunoSEQ multiplex PCR; the TCRdb copy retains only in-frame clones and omits some. Of over 130,000 clones in the sample, approximately 80% are singletons; the top ten hold roughly 1.9%. Whole-study findings and limits: CMV serostatus alone was available as immune exposure information. In vitro testing confirmed a few CMV-associated chains as specific for CMV antigens. The authors considered a cluster of highly shared sequence variants likely to be a sequencing artifact.

Concerning this clone: The target antigen is unknown.

Material: PBMCs. The source is a man aged 35 to 55 in good health and CMV-seronegative. The V and J genes are TRBV11-2 and TRBJ2-5; 10 bases fit TRBD2. The J call is in doubt because the DNA end fits TRBJ2-7 better. The CDR3 DNA follows: TGTGCCAGCAGCTTCCATAGCGGGGGGCTATACGAGCAGTACTTC. Protein sequence: CASSFHSGGLYEQYF.